These 18 T cell receptor beta chains came from one sample sequenced in a study of T cell changes during pregnancy in multiple sclerosis. Measured with immunoSEQ multiplex PCR; TCRdb has only the in-frame clones, and not every one. The table records 20,000 to 25,000 clones, about 90% of them present only once. Sequences were derived from CD8+ T cells from peripheral blood mononuclear cells, sampled after pregnancy. The receptor set was obtained from a female donor with multiple sclerosis, enrolled in a pregnancy study.

Of note for this clone: It may be a read error: a sequence one base away is much more abundant. The chain employs TRBV4-1 and TRBJ2-1, with 8 bases fitting TRBD2. The trim removed 1 base at V and 10 bases at J, leaving 9 bases unmatched. This CDR3 spans 15 amino acids. Germline V gene data show CDR1 as MGHRA and CDR2 as YSYEKL. The CDR3 here is CASSQVKGASGEQFF. The CDR3 DNA reads TGCGCCAGCAGCCAAGTAAAAGGGGCTAGCGGGGAGCAGTTCTTC.

This rearrangement joins TRBV13 to TRBJ2-5, with 7 bases aligning to TRBD2. This CDR3 region has 14 residues. The germline CDR1 and CDR2 sequences are PRHDT and FYEKMQ (reference sequence). Losses at the gene ends were 3 bases for V and 2 bases for J; bases not matched to a gene: 3. The CDR3 loop is CASSFRGDQETQYF. DNA of the CDR3: TGTGCCAGCAGCTTCCGGGGGGATCAAGAGACCCAGTACTTC. The full variable domain, rest sourced from reference TRBV13 and TRBJ2-5, is AAGVIQSPRHLIKEKRETATLKCYPIPRHDTVYWYQQGPGQDPQFLISFYEKMQSDKGSIPDRFSAQQFSDYHSELNMSSLELGDSALYFCASSFRGDQETQYFGPGTRLLVL.

The chain joins TRBV11-2 to TRBJ1-2; TRBD1 matches at 7 bases. In germline, CDR1 is SGHAT, CDR2 FQNNGV. The CDR3 runs to 16 residues. V lost 6 bases to trimming and J lost 3 bases; unmatched junction nucleotides: 13. This chain's CDR3 is CASRYIRDSLDYGYTF. The DNA for the CDR3 is TGTGCCAGCAGGTATATTAGGGACAGCTTAGACTATGGCTACACCTTC.

The V and J genes are TRBV28 and TRBJ1-1, with D possibly matching TRBD1 (5 bases). V was shortened by 3 bases and J by 8 bases, with 19 bases between the two germline ends. The CDR3 has 15 residues. Germline V gene sequence: CDR1 MDHEN, CDR2 SYDVKM. The CDR3 protein is CASSFFPTARNEAFF. The CDR3 DNA follows: TGTGCCAGCAGTTTTTTCCCGACAGCGCGGAACGAAGCTTTCTTT.

The rearrangement uses TRBV5-6 and TRBJ1-1, with D perhaps matching TRBD1 (5 bases). CDR1 is SGHDT, CDR2 YYEEEE, per germline. V was pared by 3 bases and J by 0 bases, with 21 bases between. The CDR3 is 18 amino acids. CDR3 nucleotides: TGTGCCAGCAGCTCACCTTTAGGCGGCGGGACTATGAACACTGAAGCTTTCTTT. Its translation: CASSSPLGGGTMNTEAFF. Full variable domain (missing parts from reference TRBV5-6 and TRBJ1-1): DAGVTQSPTHLIKTRGQQVTLRCSPKSGHDTVSWYQQALGQGPQFIFQYYEEEERQRGNFPDRFSGHQFPNYSSELNVNALLLGDSALYLCASSSPLGGGTMNTEAFFGQGTRLTVV.

The rearrangement joins TRBV6-4 to TRBJ2-6; possible D gene TRBD1, 5 bases. V lost 6 bases and J 0 bases, leaving 12 bases between the germline ends. Per the germline V gene, CDR1 is MRHNA and CDR2 is SNTAGT. There are 16 residues in the CDR3. This chain's CDR3 is CASSPDSISGANVLTF. The CDR3 DNA sequence: TGTGCCAGCAGCCCCGACAGTATCTCTGGGGCCAACGTCCTGACTTTC.

In its sample, this clone was seen a few times. The CDR3 region is CASTLRDSSYEQYF. The CDR3 DNA sequence: TGCGCCAGCACCCTGCGGGACTCTTCCTACGAGCAGTACTTC. The gene calls are TRBV10-1 and TRBJ2-7; TRBD2 is a possible D gene (6 bases). This CDR3 spans 14 amino acids. Trimming shortened V by 7 bases and J by 1 base, and 14 bases separated the two germline ends. CDR1 WNHNN and CDR2 SYGVQD come from the germline V gene (reference sequence).

The chain couples TRBV19 to TRBJ2-7, with TRBD1 identical over 7 bases. The CDR3 length is 11 residues. Germline V gene lookup returns CDR1 LNHDA and CDR2 SQIVND (reference sequence). The junction had 4 bases not matched to a gene; V was cut back by 11 bases and J by 3 bases. The CDR3 bases are TGTGCCTCCTGGGACAGCTACGAGCAGTACTTC. Its protein product is CASWDSYEQYF.

For the CDR3, the DNA is TGTGCCAGCAGCCCGCGACAGGGGGCGATGAACGAGCAGTACTTC. It translates to CASSPRQGAMNEQYF. The V call is TRBV7-2, the J call TRBJ2-7; 10 bases match TRBD1. The J segment lost 5 bases and the V segment lost 5 bases, leaving 9 bases of the junction unmatched. Per the germline V gene, CDR1 is SGHTA and CDR2 is FQGNSA. CDR3 length: 15 amino acids. Full variable domain (remainder filled in from reference TRBV7-2 and TRBJ2-7): GAGVSQSPSNKVTEKGKDVELRCDPISGHTALYWYRQSLGQGLEFLIYFQGNSAPDKSGLPSDRFSAERTGGSVSTLTIQRTQQEDSAVYLCASSPRQGAMNEQYFGPGTRLTVT.

The V and J genes are TRBV19 and TRBJ1-2, with D hard to call. The CDR3 covers 15 residues. Trimming took off 1 base at V and 4 bases at J, with 13 bases between the two ends. Germline lookup yields CDR1 LNHDA and CDR2 SQIVND (reference sequence). The CDR3 sequence: CASSIGHVAGYGYTF. As DNA, the CDR3 is TGTGCCAGTAGTATAGGTCATGTGGCGGGCTATGGCTACACCTTC.

A few counts support this clone. The chain recombines TRBV4-3 with TRBJ2-1; 8 bases are a match to TRBD2. In germline, CDR1 is LGHNA, CDR2 YSLEER. The junction had 7 bases not matched to a gene; V was cut back by 0 bases and J by 6 bases. The CDR3 runs 16 residues. CDR3: CASSQDPSGSRNEQFF. Here the CDR3 DNA reads TGCGCCAGCAGCCAAGATCCCAGCGGGAGCCGCAATGAGCAGTTCTTC.

V and J are TRBV6-1 and TRBJ1-2; the match to TRBD1 covers 10 bases. With V trimmed by 1 base and J by 3 bases, 11 bases remained unmatched. The CDR3 spans 18 residues. The V gene's germline CDR1 is MNHNS and CDR2 SASEGT. The CDR3 loop reads CASSEVPGTGDSDYGYTF. The CDR3 DNA is TGTGCCAGCAGTGAAGTACCCGGGACAGGGGACTCGGACTATGGCTACACCTTC.

The chain is built from TRBV10-3 and TRBJ2-4, with 7 positions matching TRBD1. Unmatched junction bases numbered 10, after V lost 0 bases and J lost 2 bases. The CDR3 consists of 18 residues. CDR1 and CDR2 from the germline V gene are ENHRY and SYGVKD. CDR3 amino acids: CAISESAFRDSPKNIQYF. The CDR3 DNA follows: TGTGCCATCAGTGAGTCGGCTTTTCGGGACAGTCCCAAAAACATTCAGTACTTC.

The V gene is TRBV27, the J gene TRBJ1-2; D perhaps matches TRBD1 (5 bases). The ends were cut back, 10 bases at V and 5 bases at J, with 17 bases in the middle. This CDR3 is 13 amino acids long. Germline CDR1 MNHEY, CDR2 SMNVEV (reference sequence). In nucleotides, the CDR3 is TGTGCCACCACCGAAAACAGGCAGTATGGCTACACCTTC. This gives the protein CATTENRQYGYTF.

This clone showed up just once. This chain uses TRBV7-9 with TRBJ1-2; TRBD1 matches 8 bases. Germline CDR1 and CDR2: SEHNR and FQNEAQ (reference sequence). V dropped 4 bases and J dropped 5; count of bases not matched to a gene: 9. This CDR3 spans 15 amino acids. CDR3 loop: CASSSGQGRLYGYTF. CDR3 bases: TGTGCCAGCAGCTCCGGACAGGGTAGACTTTATGGCTACACCTTC.

V and J are TRBV5-1 and TRBJ1-1, with D hard to call. The germline V and J ends were trimmed by 1 base and 8 bases, with 9 bases remaining between them. CDR3 length equals 12 residues. Germline lookup yields CDR1 SGHRS and CDR2 YFSETQ. CDR3 coding DNA: TGCGCCAGCAGCTTGAGTTCCAGGGAAGCTTTCTTT. Its translation is CASSLSSREAFF.

The chain uses TRBV2 and TRBJ2-1, with D maybe TRBD2 (6 bases). Trimming stripped 6 bases from V and 2 bases from J, with 17 bases between. CDR3 length: 16 residues. The germline CDR1 and CDR2 sequences are SNHLY and FYNNEI. The CDR3 loop is CASSPYEGGTYNEQFF. The DNA of the CDR3 is TGTGCCAGCAGCCCGTACGAGGGAGGAACCTACAATGAGCAGTTCTTC.

This clone was seen once. The CDR3 sequence: CASSFTGGYTGYTF. In DNA form, the CDR3 reads TGTGCCAGCAGCTTTACAGGGGGCTATACTGGCTACACCTTC. This sequence joins TRBV13 and TRBJ1-2; 9 nucleotides agree with TRBD1. The CDR3 runs to 14 residues. The germline V gene has CDR1 PRHDT and CDR2 FYEKMQ (reference sequence). Trimming removed 3 bases from V and 7 bases from J; junction bases left unmatched: 6.